This T cell receptor beta chain was captured by sequencing in a study of blood T cell repertoires in COVID-19. A word on this clone: No DNA is shown, since the ends of the CDR3 on it are uncertain; the CDR3 is the one TCRdb lists.

The CDR3 totals 14 residues, both ends included. The table came from immunoSEQ multiplex PCR; TCRdb's copy has only in-frame clones and leaves some out. The table has about 190,000 clones, about 88% seen once. The V gene is TRBV21-1, the J gene TRBJ1-2; whether TRBD1, the table's D call, matches the DNA was not checked. TRBV21-1 is reported as a pseudogene. The sequence was collected from a woman younger than 45 who had recovered from COVID-19. The sample comprised PBMCs or T cells enriched from blood (not recorded which). This CDR3 reads CASSKVGQGNGYTF.